The 24 T cell receptor beta chains below all came from one sample that was sequenced in a study of cytomegalovirus exposure and HLA in healthy donors. 13 Jbeta primers and 60 Vbeta primers were used for the PCR. Using immunoSEQ multiplex PCR, the repertoire was profiled, and TCRdb retains in-frame clones only, with some absent. Its table records 25,000 to 40,000 clones. Sequencing used PBMCs. The receptors were sampled from a man aged 40-55 years in good health and CMV-seronegative.

This sequence joins TRBV5-4 and TRBJ1-1; perhaps TRBD1 as D (5 bases). The V gene's germline CDR1 is SGHNT and CDR2 YYREEE (reference sequence). The CDR3 runs to 12 residues. The V end was cut by 4 bases, the J end by 11 bases, with 15 bases between. CDR3 sequence: CASSPDTGTAFF. As DNA, the CDR3 is TGTGCCAGCAGCCCAGACACGGGGACTGCTTTCTTT. Using reference TRBV5-4 and TRBJ1-1 for the parts outside the CDR3, the full variable domain is ETGVTQSPTHLIKTRGQQVTLRCSSQSGHNTVSWYQQALGQGPQFIFQYYREEENGRGNFPPRFSGLQFPNYSSELNVNALELDDSALYLCASSPDTGTAFFGQGTRLTVV.

This chain connects TRBV18 to TRBJ2-6; D is ambiguous. CDR1 and CDR2 (germline): KGHSH, LQKENI. Trimming took 1 base from V and 1 from J, leaving 14 bases between them. This CDR3 is built from 18 residues. The CDR3 is CASSPLHSSESGANVLTF. CDR3 sequence (DNA): TGTGCCAGCTCACCACTTCATAGTTCGGAGTCTGGGGCCAACGTCCTGACTTTC.

The chain employs TRBV27 and TRBJ1-2; D might be TRBD1 (6 bases). Trimming removed 7 bases from V and 6 bases from J, with 18 bases in between. This CDR3 is built from 14 residues. Looked up from germline, CDR1 is MNHEY and CDR2 is SMNVEV (reference sequence). CDR3 sequence reads: CASTLFRGADGYTF. The CDR3 region has the DNA TGTGCCAGCACCCTCTTCCGGGGGGCGGATGGCTACACCTTC.

CDR3 coding DNA: TGCGCCAGCAGCCAACAAATTTATTTGGCGGGGAGCTCCTACGAGCAGTACTTC. Amino acid sequence: CASSQQIYLAGSSYEQYF. V is TRBV4-1 and J is TRBJ2-7, with D possibly TRBD2 on 6 matching bases. This CDR3 comprises 18 residues. Germline loops: CDR1 MGHRA, CDR2 YSYEKL. Trimming removed 2 bases from V and 0 bases from J, with 20 bases in between.

The chain has TRBV4-3 and TRBJ1-4, with 7 bases identical to TRBD1. This CDR3 comprises 15 residues. V shed 1 base and J 8 bases; nucleotides not matched to a gene: 7. The germline V gene has CDR1 LGHNA and CDR2 YSLEER. The CDR3 loop reads CASSQGNRGREKLFF. CDR3 in DNA: TGCGCCAGCAGCCAAGGAAACAGGGGCCGGGAAAAACTGTTTTTT.

The rearrangement joins TRBV4-1 to TRBJ1-2; 8 bases align to TRBD1. This CDR3 is 15 amino acids long. The V and J ends lost 0 bases and 4 bases, in that order; junction bases with no gene match: 4. Germline values: CDR1 MGHRA, CDR2 YSYEKL. The CDR3 loop reads CASSQDQGASYGYTF. The CDR3 DNA is TGCGCCAGCAGCCAAGATCAGGGGGCCAGCTATGGCTACACCTTC.

The rearrangement links TRBV5-4 to TRBJ2-3, with D tentatively TRBD1 (5 bases). Germline V lookup: CDR1 SGHNT, CDR2 YYREEE (reference sequence). This CDR3 has 16 residues. Trimming shortened V by 0 bases and J by 0 bases, and 11 bases separated the two germline ends. In DNA form, the CDR3 reads TGTGCCAGCAGCTTGGGCTTGCAGGGAAGCACAGATACGCAGTATTTT. Protein product: CASSLGLQGSTDTQYF.

The J gene is TRBJ1-2, the V gene TRBV5-6, with D perhaps matching TRBD1 (6 bases). CDR1 is SGHDT and CDR2 is YYEEEE in the germline V gene. Trimming took 6 bases from V and 4 from J, leaving 13 bases between them. CDR3 length equals 13 residues. The CDR3 is CASKQGEGYGYTF. The CDR3 DNA reads TGTGCCAGCAAACAGGGTGAGGGCTATGGCTACACCTTC.

V is TRBV5-1 and J is TRBJ2-7, with 9 positions matching TRBD1. CDR3 length: 15 amino acids. In germline, CDR1 is SGHRS, CDR2 YFSETQ. Trimming removed 0 bases from V and 5 bases from J; junction bases left unmatched: 6. The CDR3 DNA sequence: TGCGCCAGCAGCTTGGGAACAGGGGGCTTAGACGAGCAGTACTTC. This translates into CASSLGTGGLDEQYF.

This sequence joins TRBV6-5 and TRBJ2-7, with D perhaps TRBD1 (6 bases). The CDR3 runs to 15 residues. The germline CDR1 and CDR2 sequences are MNHEY and SVGAGI. V was clipped by 2 bases and J by 4 bases, with 15 bases between them. CDR3 sequence reads: CASSYVRGRGYEQYF. The CDR3 coding sequence is TGTGCCAGCAGTTACGTCCGTGGCAGGGGTTACGAGCAGTACTTC.

This chain uses TRBV6-6 with TRBJ2-1; D perhaps matches TRBD2 (6 bases). The CDR3 totals 15 residues. V was shortened by 7 bases and J by 4 bases, with 17 bases between the two germline ends. Germline CDR1 reads MNHNY; CDR2 reads SVGAGI (reference sequence). The CDR3 DNA reads as TGTGCCAGCAATCCACCTAGCGCCGATTACAATGAGCAGTTCTTC. Translated, it gives CASNPPSADYNEQFF.

This chain uses TRBV7-9 with TRBJ2-7; the match to TRBD2 covers 11 bases. CDR3 length: 15 residues. Per the germline V gene, CDR1 is SEHNR and CDR2 is FQNEAQ (reference sequence). Trimming at V came to 5 bases and at J to 5 bases, leaving 8 bases not matched to a gene. The CDR3, as DNA: TGTGCCAGCAGCGCAACTAGCGGGAGTGTCAACGAGCAGTACTTC. Amino acid sequence: CASSATSGSVNEQYF.

The J gene is TRBJ1-5, the V gene TRBV11-2; 7 bases are shared with TRBD1. The CDR3 consists of 17 residues. Per the germline V gene, CDR1 is SGHAT and CDR2 is FQNNGV. V shed 0 bases and J 4 bases; nucleotides not matched to a gene: 9. This CDR3 reads CASSLDRAQGSNQPQHF. Here the CDR3 DNA reads TGTGCCAGCAGCTTAGATCGGGCACAGGGGTCTAATCAGCCCCAGCATTTT.

The J gene is TRBJ2-7, the V gene TRBV11-2; 10 nucleotides align to TRBD2. There are 14 residues in the CDR3. V was clipped by 2 bases and J by 2 bases; unmatched bases: 0. In germline, CDR1 is SGHAT, CDR2 FQNNGV. CDR3 in amino acids: CASSLSGRAYEQYF. The CDR3 DNA reads TGTGCCAGCAGCTTAAGCGGGAGGGCCTACGAGCAGTACTTC.

J is TRBJ2-6 and V is TRBV27; D call uncertain. With 3 bases removed from V and 0 bases from J, the gap between germline ends came to 9 bases. Germline-derived CDR1 and CDR2 are MNHEY and SMNVEV (reference sequence). The CDR3 runs to 16 residues. The CDR3 DNA follows: TGTGCCAGCAGTTTGACATTTACCTCTGGGGCCAACGTCCTGACTTTC. This sequence encodes CASSLTFTSGANVLTF.

The chain joins TRBV12-5 to TRBJ2-3; D perhaps matches TRBD1 (5 bases). The CDR3 spans 13 residues. CDR1 and CDR2 (germline): LGHNT, FRNRAP. V lost 1 base to trimming and J lost 5 bases, with 7 bases between them. CDR3 protein: CASGLDQGDTQYF. The CDR3 DNA is TGTGCTAGTGGTTTGGACCAGGGAGATACGCAGTATTTT.

V usage is TRBV28 and J usage is TRBJ1-1, with TRBD1 matching 7 bases. The CDR3 runs 17 residues. V was pared by 4 bases and J by 4 bases, with 15 bases of the junction left unmatched. Germline V gene data show CDR1 as MDHEN and CDR2 as SYDVKM. The CDR3: CASSSLDRDVSGTEAFF. The CDR3, as DNA: TGTGCCAGCAGTTCCCTCGACAGGGATGTCTCGGGCACTGAAGCTTTCTTT.

The chain links TRBV2 to TRBJ2-6; a weak D match, TRBD1 (5 bases). Germline values: CDR1 SNHLY, CDR2 FYNNEI. The CDR3 consists of 15 residues. V was pared by 5 bases and J by 1 base, with 9 bases between. The CDR3 DNA reads as TGTGCCAGCAGTAAACAGGAATCTGGGGCCAACGTCCTGACTTTC. Protein sequence: CASSKQESGANVLTF.

The chain employs TRBV11-2 and TRBJ1-2; D is possibly TRBD1 (5 bases). Germline V gene sequence: CDR1 SGHAT, CDR2 FQNNGV. The CDR3 contains 13 residues. V was cut by 2 bases and J by 8 bases, with 12 bases left in between. The CDR3 DNA reads as TGTGCCAGCAGCTTATGGCAGGGAAGGGGCTACACCTTC. Its translation is CASSLWQGRGYTF.

The V and J genes are TRBV9 and TRBJ1-1; 9 bases line up with TRBD1. After removal of 4 bases from V and 5 bases from J, the junction contained 12 bases not matched to a gene. The CDR3 is 16 amino acids. The germline V gene has CDR1 SGDLS and CDR2 YYNGEE. The CDR3 loop reads CASSLGQGQGRTEAFF. CDR3 bases: TGTGCCAGCAGCCTGGGACAGGGCCAGGGGAGGACTGAAGCTTTCTTT.

The genes are TRBV6-5 and TRBJ1-1, with no clear D. Germline V gene sequence: CDR1 MNHEY, CDR2 SVGAGI. The germline V and J ends were trimmed by 6 bases and 2 bases, with 10 bases remaining between them. This CDR3 is 13 amino acids long. The DNA for the CDR3 is TGTGCCAGCAGCACCGGGAGTAACACTGAAGCTTTCTTT. Translation gives CASSTGSNTEAFF.

J is TRBJ1-5 and V is TRBV4-3; D is possibly TRBD1 (5 bases). CDR1 LGHNA and CDR2 YSLEER come from the germline V gene. Trimming shortened V by 6 bases and J by 3 bases, and 9 bases separated the two germline ends. This CDR3 is 13 amino acids long. The CDR3 is CASSLTDNQPQHF. The CDR3 DNA is TGCGCCAGCAGTCTGACAGACAATCAGCCCCAGCATTTT.

The rearrangement links TRBV29-1 to TRBJ2-7; 10 positions agree with TRBD1. The V segment lost 7 bases and the J segment 2 bases; nucleotides outside the gene matches: 5. This CDR3 comprises 13 residues. Germline-derived CDR1 and CDR2 are SQVTM and ANQGSEA. The CDR3 region is CSAGTGAPYEQYF. The CDR3, as DNA: TGCAGCGCAGGGACAGGGGCCCCCTACGAGCAGTACTTC.

The CDR3 region has the DNA TGTGCCAGCACCCCGGGACAGGGTGTAAATGAGCAGTTCTTC. The encoded protein is CASTPGQGVNEQFF. The chain recombines TRBV6-5 with TRBJ2-1; 9 nucleotides agree with TRBD1. J lost 7 bases, V lost 7 bases, and 8 bases had no gene match. From germline, CDR1 is MNHEY and CDR2 SVGAGI. This CDR3 spans 14 amino acids.